This is a list of T cell receptor beta chains from one sample in a study of blood T cell repertoires in COVID-19. The method was immunoSEQ multiplex PCR; TCRdb's version includes in-frame clones alone and lacks a portion of them. The sample contains some 160,000 clones, roughly 84% of which appear only once. Sequenced material: peripheral blood. Receptors originate from a human donor in a cohort sampled during active COVID-19. The CDR3 runs from the conserved cysteine through the conserved F or W. Fields, in order: D gene, J gene, clone size, V gene, CDR3 DNA, CDR3 protein. A D gene is named only where the DNA matches it firmly. Clone size is not always given. Where it is, it says once, few, many or a class for expanded clones.

TRBD2,TRBJ2-3,-,TRBV19,TGTGCCAGTAGTATCTGGGCTAGCGGGAGTGGGACAGATACGCAGTATTTT,CASSIWASGSGTDTQYF
-,TRBJ2-1,-,TRBV28,TGTGCCAGCAGTATCCGGACTGGGACTTTTTGGTTCTTC,CASSIRTGTFWFF
-,TRBJ2-1,-,TRBV11-2,TGTGCCAGCAGCTTCGGTGAGGGAAGTGAGCAGTTCTTC,CASSFGEGSEQFF
TRBD2,TRBJ2-1,-,TRBV6-4,TGTGCCAGCAGCGTAGCGGGAGTACATGAGCAGTTCTTC,CASSVAGVHEQFF
TRBD1,TRBJ2-7,-,TRBV19,TGTGCCAGTAGTTCAAGACAGGGGACCTACGAGCAGTACTTC,CASSSRQGTYEQYF
TRBD2,TRBJ2-7,-,TRBV6-5,TGTGCCAGCAGGAATCCTAGCGGGAGCTCCTACGAGCAGTACTTC,CASRNPSGSSYEQYF
-,TRBJ2-7,-,TRBV6-1,TGTGCCAGCAGTGAAGTTGGGTTGGGGGGTGGTGAGCAGTACTTC,CASSEVGLGGGEQYF
TRBD1,TRBJ2-3,-,TRBV6-5,TGTGCCAGCAGTTGGACAGGGGGCACAGATACGCAGTATTTT,CASSWTGGTDTQYF
TRBD1,TRBJ1-2,-,TRBV9,TGTGCCAGCAGCGTTAACAGGGGTTATGGCTACACCTTC,CASSVNRGYGYTF
TRBD2,TRBJ2-7,-,TRBV5-1,TGCGCCAGCAGCGGGACTAGCGGCCCCTCCTACGAGCAGTACTTC,CASSGTSGPSYEQYF
TRBD1,TRBJ1-1,-,TRBV5-4,TGTGCCAGCAGCTCCGGGACAGGGGCCGAAACTGAAGCTTTCTTT,CASSSGTGAETEAFF
TRBD1,TRBJ1-1,-,TRBV5-6,TGTGCCAGCAGCTTGGCCGCAGGGGGGCCTGTGGCTGAAGCTTTCTTT,CASSLAAGGPVAEAFF
-,TRBJ1-2,-,TRBV6-6,TGTGCCAGCAGTTACTCTCTCGTAGAGGGAGAAGGCTACACCTTC,CASSYSLVEGEGYTF
TRBD2,TRBJ2-7,-,TRBV11-2,TGTGCCAGCAGCTTGGGCCTAGCGGCCTACGAGCAGTACTTC,CASSLGLAAYEQYF
-,TRBJ2-7,-,TRBV11-1,TGTGCCAGCAGCCCAGGTGGCGGGGTCCCCTACGAGCAGTACTTC,CASSPGGGVPYEQYF
TRBD1,TRBJ1-2,-,TRBV15,TGTGCCACCAGCGGACCCGGGACAGCTAACTATGGCTACACCTTC,CATSGPGTANYGYTF
-,TRBJ2-7,-,TRBV27,TGTGCCAGCAGTTTATATTCAGGTACCTACGAGCAGTACTTC,CASSLYSGTYEQYF
-,TRBJ1-2,-,TRBV7-9,TGTGCCAGCAGCACCCCAGGGGCAAACTATGGCTACACCTTC,CASSTPGANYGYTF
TRBD2,TRBJ2-1,-,TRBV7-3,TGTGCCAGCAGCCCCAGTCAGCGGGGGAATGAGCAGTTCTTC,CASSPSQRGNEQFF
TRBD2,TRBJ2-7,-,TRBV11-2,TGTGCCAGCAGCAAAGAGGTTGAGACTAGCGGGGGTAGGCAGTACTTC,CASSKEVETSGGRQYF
-,TRBJ1-1,-,TRBV19,TGTGCCAGTACCTTTTTGGGAGGGCCAGCTTTCTTT,CASTFLGGPAFF
TRBD1,TRBJ1-2,-,TRBV3-1/TRBV3-2,TGTGCCAGCAGCCCAGGGGGCACCAACTATGGCTACACCTTC,CASSPGGTNYGYTF
-,TRBJ1-1,-,TRBV19,TGTGCCAGTAGCGCAGGGTATCTAAACACTGAAGCTTTCTTT,CASSAGYLNTEAFF
-,TRBJ1-6,-,TRBV5-4,TGTGCCAGCAGCTCGAGGGTAGGCAATTCACCCCTCCACTTT,CASSSRVGNSPLHF
TRBD1,TRBJ2-1,-,TRBV6-5,TGTGCCAGCACCAAAGGACAGGGTCAAAATGAGCAGTTCTTC,CASTKGQGQNEQFF
TRBD2,TRBJ2-3,-,TRBV12-5,TGTGCTAGTGGTTTCCGATATAGCGGGGGGACAGATACGCAGTATTTT,CASGFRYSGGTDTQYF
TRBD1,TRBJ1-4,-,TRBV11-2,TGTGCCAGCAGCCCTGGGACAGTGAATGAAAAACTGTTTTTT,CASSPGTVNEKLFF
-,TRBJ2-7,-,TRBV18,TGTGCCAGCTCACTCGACTCCGTCACCTACGAGCAGTACTTC,CASSLDSVTYEQYF
-,TRBJ1-2,few,TRBV14,TGTGCCAGCAGCCAGGGCTTCTACTATGGCTACACCTTC,CASSQGFYYGYTF
-,TRBJ1-5,-,TRBV5-1,TGCGCCAGCAGCTTGGGGGCTGATCAGCCCCAGCATTTT,CASSLGADQPQHF
-,TRBJ2-7,few,TRBV15,TGTGCCACCAGCAGAATTGGATTAGCTGGATATGGCGAGCAGTACTTC,CATSRIGLAGYGEQYF
TRBD2,TRBJ2-7,-,TRBV7-2,TGTGCCAGCAGCCCCGGGACTAGCGTAGGGGAGCAGTACTTC,CASSPGTSVGEQYF
-,TRBJ1-3,-,TRBV19,TGTGCCAGTAGTACCGGGGTTACTGGAAACACCATATATTTT,CASSTGVTGNTIYF
-,TRBJ1-2,-,TRBV19,TGTGCCAGTAGTATACGACGGAGCTATGGCTACACCTTC,CASSIRRSYGYTF
TRBD1,TRBJ2-2,-,TRBV7-9,TGTGCCAGCAGCTTAGGACAGGGGAACACCGGGGAGCTGTTTTTT,CASSLGQGNTGELFF
-,TRBJ2-6,-,TRBV19,TGTGCCAGTAGGAAGACCGGGGATTGGGCCAACGTCCTGACTTTC,CASRKTGDWANVLTF
-,TRBJ2-7,-,TRBV6-5,TGTGCCAGCAGTTACTCGAGGGTTTGGGGAGGCTACGAGCAGTACTTC,CASSYSRVWGGYEQYF
-,TRBJ2-7,-,TRBV3-1/TRBV3-2,TGTGCCAGCAGCCAAGAGCCAGGGTTCGAGCAGTACTTC,CASSQEPGFEQYF
-,TRBJ2-7,-,TRBV9,TGTGCCAGCAGCGCCTCCACCGGGTACGAGCAGTACTTC,CASSASTGYEQYF
TRBD1,TRBJ2-2,-,TRBV6-5,TGTGCCAGCAGGGAGCCAGGGGGCGGCGGGGAGCTGTTTTTT,CASREPGGGGELFF
TRBD2,TRBJ2-1,-,TRBV7-9,TGTGCCAGCACCGCGGGTAGCGGGAGTTCCTACAATGAGCAGTTCTTC,CASTAGSGSSYNEQFF
-,TRBJ1-4,-,TRBV6-5,TGTGCCAGCACCCTGGGAGAATATGAAAAACTGTTTTTT,CASTLGEYEKLFF